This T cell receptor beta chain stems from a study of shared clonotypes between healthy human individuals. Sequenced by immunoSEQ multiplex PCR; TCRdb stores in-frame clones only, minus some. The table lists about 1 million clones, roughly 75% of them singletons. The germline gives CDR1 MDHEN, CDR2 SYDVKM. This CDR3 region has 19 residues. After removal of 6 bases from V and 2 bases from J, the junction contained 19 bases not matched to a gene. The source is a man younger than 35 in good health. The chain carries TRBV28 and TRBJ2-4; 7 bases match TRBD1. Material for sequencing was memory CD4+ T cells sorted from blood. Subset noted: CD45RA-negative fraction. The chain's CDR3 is CASRNQGDRVRGSKNIQYF. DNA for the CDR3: TGTGCCAGCAGAAACCAAGGAGACAGGGTGAGGGGGTCCAAAAACATTCAGTACTTC. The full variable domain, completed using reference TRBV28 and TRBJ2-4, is DVKVTQSSRYLVKRTGEKVFLECVQDMDHENMFWYRQDPGLGLRLIYFSYDVKMKEKGDIPEGYSVSREKKERFSLILESASTNQTSMYLCASRNQGDRVRGSKNIQYFGAGTRLSVL.